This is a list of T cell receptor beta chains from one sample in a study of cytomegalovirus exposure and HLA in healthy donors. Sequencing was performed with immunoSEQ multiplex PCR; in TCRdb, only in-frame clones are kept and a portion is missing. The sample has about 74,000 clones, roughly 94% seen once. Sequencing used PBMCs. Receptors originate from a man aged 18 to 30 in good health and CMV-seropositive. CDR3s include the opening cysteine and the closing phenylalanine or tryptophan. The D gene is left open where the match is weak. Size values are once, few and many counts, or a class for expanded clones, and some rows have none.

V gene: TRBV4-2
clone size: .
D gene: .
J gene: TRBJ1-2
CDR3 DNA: TGTGCCAGCAGCACCCGCGAATATGGCTACACCTTC
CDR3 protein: CASSTREYGYTF

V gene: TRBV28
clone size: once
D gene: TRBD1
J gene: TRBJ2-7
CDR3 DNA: TGTGCCAGCAGCGGGACAGGGACTGTCTACGAGCAGTACTTC
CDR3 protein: CASSGTGTVYEQYF

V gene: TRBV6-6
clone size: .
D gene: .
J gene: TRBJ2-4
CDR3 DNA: TGTGCCAGCAGCTATACTTCAGGGAGGACAAACATTCAGTACTTC
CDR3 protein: CASSYTSGRTNIQYF

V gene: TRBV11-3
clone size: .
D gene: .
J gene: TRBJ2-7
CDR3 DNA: TGTGCCAGCAGCTTAGCCAGGTCCCCCTACGAGCAGTACTTC
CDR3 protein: CASSLARSPYEQYF

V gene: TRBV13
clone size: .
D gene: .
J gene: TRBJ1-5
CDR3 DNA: TGTGCCAGCAGCCCGGGACTTAATCAGCCCCAGCATTTT
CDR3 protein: CASSPGLNQPQHF

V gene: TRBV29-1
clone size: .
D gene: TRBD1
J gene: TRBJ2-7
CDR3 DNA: TGCAGCGTTGAAGGGGGACAGCCTGGGGACGAGCAGTACTTC
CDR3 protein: CSVEGGQPGDEQYF

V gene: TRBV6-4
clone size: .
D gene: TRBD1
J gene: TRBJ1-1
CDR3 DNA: TGTGCCAGCAGCCAGGATGGACAGGGGACTACGAACACTGAAGCTTTCTTT
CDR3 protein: CASSQDGQGTTNTEAFF

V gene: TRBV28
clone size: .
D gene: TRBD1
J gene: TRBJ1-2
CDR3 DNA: TGTGCCACCTGGGACAGGGGGCATAGCTATGGCTACACCTTC
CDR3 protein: CATWDRGHSYGYTF

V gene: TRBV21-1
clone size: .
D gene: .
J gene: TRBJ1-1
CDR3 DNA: TGTGCCAGCAGTAGTCCAACAGGGAGTTTCCCTGAAGCTTTCTTT
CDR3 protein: CASSSPTGSFPEAFF

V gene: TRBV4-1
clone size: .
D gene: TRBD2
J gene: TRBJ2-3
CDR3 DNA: TGCGCCAGCAGCCCGACTAGCGGGAAGGAGGGTACGCAGTATTTT
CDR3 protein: CASSPTSGKEGTQYF

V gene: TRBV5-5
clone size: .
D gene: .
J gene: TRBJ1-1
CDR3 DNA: TGTGCCAGCAGCCCCACCCCCCCGGGAGGGCCGAACACTGAAGCTTTCTTT
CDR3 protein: CASSPTPPGGPNTEAFF

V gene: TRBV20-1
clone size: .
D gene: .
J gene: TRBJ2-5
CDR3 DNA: TGCAGTGCCAAGCCGGAGCCCCTGTACTTC
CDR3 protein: CSAKPEPLYF

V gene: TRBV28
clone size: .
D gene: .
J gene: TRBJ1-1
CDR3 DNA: TGTGCCAGCAGTTCTTCCCCCAGGAACACTGAAGCTTTCTTT
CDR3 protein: CASSSSPRNTEAFF

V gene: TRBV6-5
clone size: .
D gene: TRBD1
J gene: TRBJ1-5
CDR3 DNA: TGTGCCAGCAGGACAGGGAATAGCAATCAGCCCCAGCATTTT
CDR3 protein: CASRTGNSNQPQHF

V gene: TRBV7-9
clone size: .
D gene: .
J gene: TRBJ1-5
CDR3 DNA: TGTGCCAGCAACCCGGTCGGGAATCAGCCCCAGCATTTT
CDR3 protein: CASNPVGNQPQHF

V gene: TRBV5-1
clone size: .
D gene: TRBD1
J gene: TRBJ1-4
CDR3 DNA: TGCGCCAGCAGCCGGACAGGGGTCTTCAATGAAAAACTGTTTTTT
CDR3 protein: CASSRTGVFNEKLFF

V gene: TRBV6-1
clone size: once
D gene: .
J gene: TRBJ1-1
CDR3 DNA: TGTGCCAGCAGTATACAGAACACTGAAGCTTTCTTT
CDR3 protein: CASSIQNTEAFF

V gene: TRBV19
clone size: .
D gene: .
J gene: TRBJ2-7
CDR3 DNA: TGTGCCAGTAGCTCAAGCCTTGGATGGAGCGAGCAGTACTTC
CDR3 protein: CASSSSLGWSEQYF

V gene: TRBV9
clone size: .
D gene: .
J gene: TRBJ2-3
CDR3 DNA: TGTGCCAGCAGTTGGAGCGGTTACACAGATACGCAGTATTTT
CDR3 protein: CASSWSGYTDTQYF

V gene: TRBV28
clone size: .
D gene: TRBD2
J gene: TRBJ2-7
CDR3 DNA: TGTGCCAGCAGCTCCCCCTCTAGCGGGGGACCTTGGGGATACGAGCAGTACTTC
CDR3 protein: CASSSPSSGGPWGYEQYF

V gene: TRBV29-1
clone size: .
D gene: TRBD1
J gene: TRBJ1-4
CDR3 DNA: TGCAGCGTGATTCCGGGACAGGGGAATGAAAAACTGTTTTTT
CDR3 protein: CSVIPGQGNEKLFF

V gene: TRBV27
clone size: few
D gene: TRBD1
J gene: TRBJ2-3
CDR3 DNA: TGTGCCAGCAGTTTTCGACAGGGGGTAGATACGCAGTATTTT
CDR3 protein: CASSFRQGVDTQYF